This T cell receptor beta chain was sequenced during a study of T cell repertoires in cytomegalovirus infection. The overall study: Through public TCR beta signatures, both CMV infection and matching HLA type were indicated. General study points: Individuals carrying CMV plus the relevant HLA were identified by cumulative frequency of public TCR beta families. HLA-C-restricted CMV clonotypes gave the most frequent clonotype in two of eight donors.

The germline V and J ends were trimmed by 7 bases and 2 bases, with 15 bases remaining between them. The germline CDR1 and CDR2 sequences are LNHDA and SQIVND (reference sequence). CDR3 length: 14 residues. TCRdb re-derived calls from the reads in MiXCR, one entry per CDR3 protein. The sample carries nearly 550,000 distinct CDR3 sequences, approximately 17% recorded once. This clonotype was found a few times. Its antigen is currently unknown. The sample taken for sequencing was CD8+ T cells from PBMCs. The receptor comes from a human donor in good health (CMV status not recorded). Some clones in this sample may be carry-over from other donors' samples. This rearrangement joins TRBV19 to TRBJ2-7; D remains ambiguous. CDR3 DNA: TGTGCCAGTACGTCCGCCCGGGTACCCTACGAGCAGTACTTC. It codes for CASTSARVPYEQYF.